This entry describes one TCR beta chain. Its specificity is unknown. The stimulus was an HIV-1 Gag 15-mer peptide pool, around 1.1 ug/peptide/mL. Responding CD4+ T cells were sorted by upregulation of both CD40 ligand and CD69. Adults with HIV-1 started suppressive ART while chronically infected. This record belongs to a study of persistence of HIV-infected CD4 T cells. The immunoSEQ assay was version 4, run in survey mode. Sequenced by immunoSEQ multiplex PCR; TCRdb stores in-frame clones only, minus some. The table has roughly 13,000 clones, about three fifths seen once. This CDR3 has 16 residues. Germline assignment: CDR1 SGHKS and CDR2 YYEKEE (reference sequence). Trimming removed 4 bases from V and 5 bases from J; junction bases left unmatched: 6. Whole-study findings and limits: TCRbeta richness was lower in CMV- and Gag-responding cells than in anti-CD3/anti-CD28-responding cells.

The sample consisted of CD4+ T cells sorted from PBMCs after approximately 20-hour stimulation, taken from a patient who received antiretroviral therapy. This receptor was identified in an adult man with HIV who was CMV-seropositive. The chain is built from TRBV5-5 and TRBJ2-5, with TRBD2 matching 15 bases. In DNA, the CDR3 is TGTGCCAGCAGCAGGGGACTAGCGGGAGGCCTGGAGACCCAGTACTTC. Its protein is CASSRGLAGGLETQYF.